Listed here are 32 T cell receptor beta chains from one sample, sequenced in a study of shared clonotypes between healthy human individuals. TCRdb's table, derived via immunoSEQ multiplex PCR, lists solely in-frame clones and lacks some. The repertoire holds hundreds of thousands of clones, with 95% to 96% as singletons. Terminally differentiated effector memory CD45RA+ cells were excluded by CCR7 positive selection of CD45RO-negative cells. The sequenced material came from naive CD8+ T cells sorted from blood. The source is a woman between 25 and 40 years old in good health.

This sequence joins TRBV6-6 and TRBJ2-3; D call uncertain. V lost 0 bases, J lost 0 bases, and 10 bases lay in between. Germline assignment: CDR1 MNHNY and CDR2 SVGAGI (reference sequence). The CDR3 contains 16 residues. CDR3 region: CASSYSVSSSTDTQYF. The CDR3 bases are TGTGCCAGCAGTTACTCCGTGTCTAGTAGCACAGATACGCAGTATTTT.

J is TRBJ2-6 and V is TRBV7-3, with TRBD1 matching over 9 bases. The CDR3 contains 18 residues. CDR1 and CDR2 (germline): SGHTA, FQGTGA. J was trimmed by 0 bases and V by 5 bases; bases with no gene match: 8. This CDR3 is CASSPTGGAVSGANVLTF. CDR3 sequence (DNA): TGTGCCAGCAGCCCAACAGGGGGCGCGGTCTCTGGGGCCAACGTCCTGACTTTC.

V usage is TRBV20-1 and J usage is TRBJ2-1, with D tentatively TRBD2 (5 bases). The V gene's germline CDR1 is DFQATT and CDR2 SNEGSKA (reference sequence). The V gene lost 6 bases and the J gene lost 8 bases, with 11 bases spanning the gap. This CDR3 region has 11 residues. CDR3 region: CSAPDFYEQFF. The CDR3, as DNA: TGCAGTGCACCGGACTTCTATGAGCAGTTCTTC.

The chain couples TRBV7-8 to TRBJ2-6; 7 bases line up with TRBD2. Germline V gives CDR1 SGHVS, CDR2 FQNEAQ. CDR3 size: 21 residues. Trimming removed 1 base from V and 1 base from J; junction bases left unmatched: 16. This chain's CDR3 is CASSLVYWREGRLSGANVLTF. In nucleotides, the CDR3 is TGTGCCAGCAGCTTAGTTTATTGGAGGGAGGGCCGTTTATCTGGGGCCAACGTCCTGACTTTC.

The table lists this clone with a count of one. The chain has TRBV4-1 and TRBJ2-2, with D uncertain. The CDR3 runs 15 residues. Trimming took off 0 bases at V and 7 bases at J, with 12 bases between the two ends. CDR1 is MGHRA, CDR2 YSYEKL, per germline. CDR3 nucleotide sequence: TGCGCCAGCAGCCAAGAATGGAATAGGAACGGGGAGCTGTTTTTT. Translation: CASSQEWNRNGELFF.

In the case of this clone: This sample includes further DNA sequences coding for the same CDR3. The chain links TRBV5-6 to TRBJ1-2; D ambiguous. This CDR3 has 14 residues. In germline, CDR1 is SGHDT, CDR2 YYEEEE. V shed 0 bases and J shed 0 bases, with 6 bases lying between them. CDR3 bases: TGTGCCAGCAGCTTGGACGGATCTAACTATGGCTACACCTTC. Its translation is CASSLDGSNYGYTF.

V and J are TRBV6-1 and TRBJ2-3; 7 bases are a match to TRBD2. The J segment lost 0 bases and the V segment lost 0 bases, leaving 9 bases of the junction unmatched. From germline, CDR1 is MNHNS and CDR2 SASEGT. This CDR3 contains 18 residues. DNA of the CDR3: TGTGCCAGCAGTGAAGCGCTAAACTGGCGGGAGAGCACAGATACGCAGTATTTT. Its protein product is CASSEALNWRESTDTQYF.

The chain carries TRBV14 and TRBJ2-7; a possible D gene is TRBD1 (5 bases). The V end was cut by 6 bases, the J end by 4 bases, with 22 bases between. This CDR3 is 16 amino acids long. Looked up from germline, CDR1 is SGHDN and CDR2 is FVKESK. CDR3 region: CASSPSLHRTRYEQYF. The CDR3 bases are TGTGCCAGCAGTCCAAGCCTGCACAGGACCCGATACGAGCAGTACTTC.

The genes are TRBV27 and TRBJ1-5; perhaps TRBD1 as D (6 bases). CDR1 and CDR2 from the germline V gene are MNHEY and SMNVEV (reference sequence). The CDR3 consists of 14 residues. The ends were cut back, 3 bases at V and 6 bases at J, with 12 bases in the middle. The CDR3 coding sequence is TGTGCCAGCAGTTTGGGGGGCCCGGTTCAGCCCCAGCATTTT. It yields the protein CASSLGGPVQPQHF.

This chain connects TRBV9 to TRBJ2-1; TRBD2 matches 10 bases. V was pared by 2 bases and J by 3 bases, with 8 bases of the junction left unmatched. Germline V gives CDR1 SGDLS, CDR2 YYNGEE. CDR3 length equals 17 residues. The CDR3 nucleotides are TGTGCCAGCAGCGTGAACCCTCTAGCGGGAGACTACAATGAGCAGTTCTTC. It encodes CASSVNPLAGDYNEQFF.

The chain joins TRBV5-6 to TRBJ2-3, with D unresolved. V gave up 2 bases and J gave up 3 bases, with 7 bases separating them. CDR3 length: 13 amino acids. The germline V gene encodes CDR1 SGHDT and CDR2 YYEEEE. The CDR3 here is CASSFGGTDTQYF. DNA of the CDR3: TGTGCCAGCAGCTTTGGTGGGACAGATACGCAGTATTTT.

CDR3 sequence reads: CASSPSEGLSTTQYF. CDR3 nucleotide sequence: TGTGCCAGCAGCCCCTCGGAGGGGCTTAGTACGACCCAGTACTTC. This chain uses TRBV7-8 with TRBJ2-5; TRBD2 is a possible D gene (6 bases). Germline V gives CDR1 SGHVS, CDR2 FQNEAQ. V was pared by 5 bases and J by 7 bases, with 20 bases between. CDR3 size: 15 residues.

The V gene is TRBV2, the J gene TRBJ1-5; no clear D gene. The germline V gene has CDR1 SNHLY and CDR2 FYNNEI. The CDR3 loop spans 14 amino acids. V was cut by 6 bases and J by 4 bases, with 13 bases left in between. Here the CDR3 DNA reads TGTGCCAGCAGGACAAACTGGGAGAATCAGCCCCAGCATTTT. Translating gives CASRTNWENQPQHF.

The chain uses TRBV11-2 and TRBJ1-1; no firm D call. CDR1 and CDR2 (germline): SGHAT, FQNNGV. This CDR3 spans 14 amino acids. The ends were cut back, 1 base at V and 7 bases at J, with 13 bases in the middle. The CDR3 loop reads CASSLVGLRDEAFF. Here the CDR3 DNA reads TGTGCCAGCAGCTTAGTGGGTCTTAGGGATGAAGCTTTCTTT.

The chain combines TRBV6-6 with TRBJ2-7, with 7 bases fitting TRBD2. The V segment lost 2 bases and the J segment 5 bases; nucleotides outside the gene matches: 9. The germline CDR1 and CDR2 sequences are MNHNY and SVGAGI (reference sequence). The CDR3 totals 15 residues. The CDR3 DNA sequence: TGTGCCAGCAGTTACGGCGGGAGTTTTATCGACGAGCAGTACTTC. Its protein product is CASSYGGSFIDEQYF.

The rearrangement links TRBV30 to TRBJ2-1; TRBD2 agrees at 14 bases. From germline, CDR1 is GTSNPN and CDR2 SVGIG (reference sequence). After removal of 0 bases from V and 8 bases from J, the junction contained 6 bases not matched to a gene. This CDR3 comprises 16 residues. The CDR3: CAWSVGMGLAGDEQFF. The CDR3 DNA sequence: TGTGCCTGGAGTGTAGGGATGGGACTAGCGGGAGATGAGCAGTTCTTC.

In DNA form, the CDR3 reads TGCGCCAGCAGCTCCGACAGGGGGCCCGACGAGCAGTACTTC. Translation: CASSSDRGPDEQYF. V is TRBV5-1 and J is TRBJ2-7, with 10 bases matching TRBD1. V lost 3 bases, J lost 5 bases, and 5 bases stayed unmatched. CDR1 is SGHRS, CDR2 YFSETQ, per germline. The CDR3 covers 14 residues.

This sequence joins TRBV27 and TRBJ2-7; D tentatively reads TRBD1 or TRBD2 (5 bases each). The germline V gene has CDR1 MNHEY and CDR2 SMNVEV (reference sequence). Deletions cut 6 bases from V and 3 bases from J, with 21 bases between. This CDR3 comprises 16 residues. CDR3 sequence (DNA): TGTGCCAGCAGCTTTCGCCCCGGGACCAGTCACTACGAGCAGTACTTC. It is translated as CASSFRPGTSHYEQYF.

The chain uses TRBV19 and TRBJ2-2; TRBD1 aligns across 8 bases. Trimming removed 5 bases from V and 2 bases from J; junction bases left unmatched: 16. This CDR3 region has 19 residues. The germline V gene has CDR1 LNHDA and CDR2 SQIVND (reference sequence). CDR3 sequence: CASSLQGDTQQLNTGELFF. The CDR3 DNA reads TGTGCCAGTAGTCTACAGGGGGACACTCAACAATTAAACACCGGGGAGCTGTTTTTT.

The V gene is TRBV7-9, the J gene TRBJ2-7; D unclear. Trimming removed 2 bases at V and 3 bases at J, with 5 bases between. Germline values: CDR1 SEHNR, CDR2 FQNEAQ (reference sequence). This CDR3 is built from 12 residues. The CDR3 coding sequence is TGTGCCAGCAGCTTAATCAACTACGAGCAGTACTTC. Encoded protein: CASSLINYEQYF.

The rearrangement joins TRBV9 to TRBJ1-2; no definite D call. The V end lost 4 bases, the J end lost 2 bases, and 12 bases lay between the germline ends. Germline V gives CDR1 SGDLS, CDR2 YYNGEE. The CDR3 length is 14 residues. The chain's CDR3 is CASSSPGANYGYTF. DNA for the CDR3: TGTGCCAGCAGCAGCCCTGGAGCGAACTATGGCTACACCTTC.

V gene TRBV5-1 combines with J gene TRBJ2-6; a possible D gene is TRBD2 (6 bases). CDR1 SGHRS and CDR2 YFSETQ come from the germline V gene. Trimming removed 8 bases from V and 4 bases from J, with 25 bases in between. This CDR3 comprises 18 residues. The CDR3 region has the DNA TGCGCCAGACTGGGGGGTGGAGGCGCTGAGTCCGGGGCCAACGTCCTGACTTTC. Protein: CARLGGGGAESGANVLTF.

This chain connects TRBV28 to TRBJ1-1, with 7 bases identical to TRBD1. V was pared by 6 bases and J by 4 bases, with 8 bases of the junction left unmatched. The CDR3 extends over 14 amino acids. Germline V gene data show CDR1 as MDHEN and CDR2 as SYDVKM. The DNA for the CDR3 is TGTGCCAGCAGCCTACAGGGGTCGACCACTGAAGCTTTCTTT. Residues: CASSLQGSTTEAFF.

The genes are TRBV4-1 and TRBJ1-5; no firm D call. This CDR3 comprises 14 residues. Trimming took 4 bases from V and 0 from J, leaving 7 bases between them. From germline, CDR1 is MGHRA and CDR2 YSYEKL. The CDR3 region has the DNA TGCGCCAGCAGCCCCGTCTATAGCAATCAGCCCCAGCATTTT. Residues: CASSPVYSNQPQHF.

The CDR3: CASSLSGKGRPNEKLFF. CDR3 bases: TGTGCCAGCAGTTTATCGGGGAAGGGTAGGCCTAATGAAAAACTGTTTTTT. J is TRBJ1-4 and V is TRBV27; no clear D. The ends were cut back, 0 bases at V and 3 bases at J, with 14 bases in the middle. CDR1 MNHEY and CDR2 SMNVEV come from the germline V gene (reference sequence). The CDR3 covers 17 residues.

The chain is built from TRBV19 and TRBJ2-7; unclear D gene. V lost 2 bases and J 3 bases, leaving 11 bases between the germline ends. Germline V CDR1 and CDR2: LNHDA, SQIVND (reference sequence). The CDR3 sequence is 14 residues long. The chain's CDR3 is CASSISRRNYEQYF. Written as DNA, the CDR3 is TGTGCCAGTAGTATAAGTCGACGGAACTACGAGCAGTACTTC.

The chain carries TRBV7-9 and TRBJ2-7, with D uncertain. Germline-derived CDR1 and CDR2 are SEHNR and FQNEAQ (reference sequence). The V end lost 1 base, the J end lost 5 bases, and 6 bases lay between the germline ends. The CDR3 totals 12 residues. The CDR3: CASSLVTHEQYF. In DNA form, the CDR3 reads TGTGCCAGCAGCTTAGTAACCCACGAGCAGTACTTC.

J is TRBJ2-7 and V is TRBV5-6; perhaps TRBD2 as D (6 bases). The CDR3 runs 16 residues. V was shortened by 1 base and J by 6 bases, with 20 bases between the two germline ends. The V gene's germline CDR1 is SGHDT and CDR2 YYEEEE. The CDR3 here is CASSLWGVTGTSEQYF. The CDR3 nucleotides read TGTGCCAGCAGCTTGTGGGGGGTCACCGGTACTAGCGAGCAGTACTTC. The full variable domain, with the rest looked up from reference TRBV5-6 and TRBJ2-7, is DAGVTQSPTHLIKTRGQQVTLRCSPKSGHDTVSWYQQALGQGPQFIFQYYEEEERQRGNFPDRFSGHQFPNYSSELNVNALLLGDSALYLCASSLWGVTGTSEQYFGPGTRLTVT.

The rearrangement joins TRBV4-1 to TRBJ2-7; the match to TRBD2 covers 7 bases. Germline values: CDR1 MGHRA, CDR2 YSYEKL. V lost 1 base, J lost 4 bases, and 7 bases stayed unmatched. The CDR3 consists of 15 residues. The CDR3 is CASSQGIGGGYEQYF. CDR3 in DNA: TGCGCCAGCAGCCAAGGGATCGGGGGAGGGTACGAGCAGTACTTC.

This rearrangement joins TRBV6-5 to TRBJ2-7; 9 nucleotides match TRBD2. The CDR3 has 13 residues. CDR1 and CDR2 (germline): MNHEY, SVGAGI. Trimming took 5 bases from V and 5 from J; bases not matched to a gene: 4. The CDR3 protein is CASSPGTSNEQYF. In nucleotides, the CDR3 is TGTGCCAGCAGTCCCGGGACTAGCAACGAGCAGTACTTC.

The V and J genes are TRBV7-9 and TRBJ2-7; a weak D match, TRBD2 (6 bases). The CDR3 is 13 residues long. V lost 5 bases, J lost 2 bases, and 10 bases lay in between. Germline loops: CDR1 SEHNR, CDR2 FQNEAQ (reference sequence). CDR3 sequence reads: CASSISGTYEQYF. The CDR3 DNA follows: TGTGCCAGCAGCATTAGCGGAACCTACGAGCAGTACTTC.

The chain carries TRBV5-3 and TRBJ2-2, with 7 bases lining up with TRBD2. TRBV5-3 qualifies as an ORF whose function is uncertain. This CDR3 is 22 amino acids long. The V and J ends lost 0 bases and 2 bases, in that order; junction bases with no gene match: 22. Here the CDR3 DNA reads TGTGCCAGAAGCTTGGCGCGCGACTGGTCGACTCGGCTAGCGGTCAACACCGGGGAGCTGTTTTTT. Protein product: CARSLARDWSTRLAVNTGELFF.